The rows below give T cell receptor beta chains drawn from one sample of a study of response to subunit inactivated influenza vaccine. MiXCR, applied by TCRdb to the RT-PCR reads, yields one record per CDR3 protein. The sample holds 800,000 or so distinct CDR3 sequences, about 20% seen once. Sequences were derived from PBMCs from blood, sampled about 5 days after vaccination. These receptor sequences come from a man in his fifties who received an inactivated influenza vaccine. Both conserved end residues are part of each CDR3. Fields, in order: clone size, J gene, D gene, V gene, CDR3 protein, CDR3 DNA. The D gene is left open where the match is weak. Size values are once, few and many counts, or a class for expanded clones, and some rows have none.

few TRBJ2-7 . TRBV4-3 CASSQDNKDYEQYF TGCGCCAGCAGCCAAGATAATAAAGACTACGAGCAGTACTTC
. TRBJ2-7 TRBD1 TRBV18 CASSPMTGGMAEQYF TGTGCCAGCTCACCCATGACAGGGGGGATGGCAGAGCAGTACTTC
. TRBJ2-4 . TRBV12-3/TRBV12-4 CASSLAARSKNIQYF TGTGCCAGCAGTTTAGCCGCCAGGAGCAAAAACATTCAGTACTTC
few TRBJ2-7 . TRBV29-1 CSVEDWDNSYEQYF TGCAGCGTTGAAGATTGGGACAACTCCTACGAGCAGTACTTC
. TRBJ1-1 . TRBV2 CASTSDSDTEAFF TGTGCCAGCACCTCAGATAGTGACACTGAAGCTTTCTTT
. TRBJ2-1 TRBD2 TRBV6-5 CASRLGTSGRVGFF TGTGCCAGCAGACTCGGGACTAGCGGGAGGGTCGGGTTCTTC
few TRBJ2-1 TRBD2 TRBV29-1 CSVESGGGAVNEQFF TGCAGCGTTGAGTCAGGCGGGGGGGCAGTCAATGAGCAGTTCTTC
many TRBJ2-2 . TRBV6-1 CASSEALTRFRTGELFF TGTGCCAGCAGTGAAGCCTTGACACGATTTCGAACCGGGGAGCTGTTTTTT
few TRBJ1-2 . TRBV11-2 CASSFSALNGYGYTF TGTGCCAGCAGCTTTTCGGCCCTCAACGGGTATGGCTACACCTTC
. TRBJ1-4 TRBD1 TRBV20-1 CSAGTGQGNEKLFF TGCAGTGCTGGGACGGGACAGGGTAATGAAAAACTGTTTTTT
. TRBJ2-5 . TRBV7-3 CASSLAPGGTQYF TGTGCCAGCAGCCTCGCCCCCGGAGGGACCCAGTACTTC
. TRBJ1-5 . TRBV7-9 CASSLQEVIYSNQPQHF TGTGCCAGCAGCTTACAGGAGGTCATATATAGCAATCAGCCCCAGCATTTT
. TRBJ2-5 . TRBV7-9 CASSLPAEETQYF TGTGCCAGCAGCTTACCAGCGGAAGAGACCCAGTACTTC
. TRBJ2-1 TRBD2 TRBV29-1 CSALGGTGGGEQFF TGCAGCGCCCTGGGCGGGACGGGGGGAGGTGAGCAGTTCTTC
many TRBJ2-7 . TRBV20-1 CSARDKRTSSSYEQYF TGCAGTGCTCGGGACAAACGGACTTCGAGCTCCTACGAGCAGTACTTC
many TRBJ2-2 TRBD1 TRBV29-1 CSASATGQGFSGELFF TGCAGCGCTTCTGCCACAGGACAGGGGTTTTCCGGGGAGCTGTTTTTT
many TRBJ2-2 TRBD1 TRBV20-1 CSGQGDTGELFF TGCAGTGGACAGGGGGACACCGGGGAGCTGTTTTTT
. TRBJ1-2 . TRBV4-1 CASSQLGGYGYTF TGCGCCAGCAGCCAACTGGGGGGGTACGGCTACACCTTC
few TRBJ2-1 TRBD2 TRBV12-3/TRBV12-4 CASSPNWWSGRGNEQFF TGTGCCAGCAGCCCTAACTGGTGGAGCGGGAGAGGGAATGAGCAGTTCTTC
few TRBJ2-3 . TRBV29-1 CSAGDGGYTDTQYF TGCAGCGCCGGGGACGGAGGATACACAGATACGCAGTATTTT
. TRBJ2-7 TRBD2 TRBV20-1 CSANYRLAGAYEQYF TGCAGTGCTAACTACCGGCTAGCGGGAGCTTACGAGCAGTACTTC
few TRBJ2-5 . TRBV7-2 CASSPRAGYQETQYF TGTGCCAGCAGCCCACGGGCAGGGTATCAAGAGACCCAGTACTTC
few TRBJ2-7 . TRBV15 CATSRGSGLPYEQYF TGTGCCACCAGCAGAGGCTCTGGGCTCCCATACGAGCAGTACTTC
. TRBJ2-1 . TRBV6-5 CASSYSPGDSGNEQFF TGTGCCAGCAGTTACTCGCCGGGGGATTCGGGCAATGAGCAGTTCTTC
few TRBJ2-1 TRBD2 TRBV11-2 CASLRGDSSYNEQFF TGTGCCAGCCTTCGGGGGGATAGCTCCTACAATGAGCAGTTCTTC
many TRBJ2-1 TRBD2 TRBV5-1 CASSIGGVNEQFF TGCGCCAGCAGTATCGGGGGGGTGAATGAGCAGTTCTTC
. TRBJ2-1 . TRBV4-3 CASSQDGWAVGEQFF TGCGCCAGCAGCCAAGATGGTTGGGCAGTGGGTGAGCAGTTCTTC
few TRBJ2-5 . TRBV29-1 CSALIASKETQYF TGCAGCGCCCTGATCGCTAGCAAAGAGACCCAGTACTTC
once TRBJ2-7 . TRBV12-3/TRBV12-4 CASTRGGDFYEQYF TGTGCCAGCACTAGGGGCGGGGACTTCTACGAGCAGTACTTC
. TRBJ2-3 . TRBV7-8 CASSLVRRVADTQYF TGTGCCAGCAGCTTAGTGCGCCGAGTGGCAGATACGCAGTATTTT
. TRBJ2-3 . TRBV7-3 CASSPQAWGTDTQYF TGTGCCAGCAGCCCCCAAGCCTGGGGCACAGATACGCAGTATTTT
. TRBJ1-2 TRBD1 TRBV12-3/TRBV12-4 CASSSPDRGRYGYTF TGTGCCAGCAGCTCCCCGGACAGGGGGAGGTATGGCTACACCTTC
few TRBJ2-7 . TRBV12-3/TRBV12-4 CASTPNREMGEQYF TGTGCCAGCACCCCCAATAGGGAGATGGGGGAGCAGTACTTC
. TRBJ2-5 . TRBV20-1 CSARHLQETQYF TGCAGTGCAAGACACCTCCAAGAGACCCAGTACTTC
. TRBJ2-5 TRBD1 TRBV7-2 CASRTTGGDETQYF TGTGCCAGCAGAACAACAGGGGGCGATGAGACCCAGTACTTC